This T cell receptor (beta chain) was sequenced during a study of cytomegalovirus exposure and HLA in healthy donors (TCRdb year 2017). Notes on the research overall: According to a later analysis, the 120 or so validation repertoires were produced on the same platform as the 600 to 850 repertoires of the first cohort. The study aimed to test whether signatures of past pathogen exposure could be identified by cataloging public T cell receptors. In addition to the first cohort of around 670 subjects, a separate validation cohort of 120 different subjects was used. The study combined high-throughput TCR immunosequencing, statistical association of individual TCRs with disease status, and machine learning to predict cytomegalovirus infection status. Points the paper makes about the study in general: The authors suggested that the approach could potentially be generalized to other disease states and immunological phenotypes. The study gave a list of some 150 TCR beta chains associated with cytomegalovirus. A later analysis found that TCRs clustered in the first cohort also tended to co-occur in the roughly 120 validation repertoires, with 94% of cluster scores above 0. The classifier was reported to diagnose cytomegalovirus status with high specificity and sensitivity in both the original and validation cohorts. A later analysis had no HLA typing for the validation cohort, so co-occurrence there was scored across all 120 repertoires. In vitro tests confirmed that a few of the cytomegalovirus-associated TCR beta chains recognize cytomegalovirus antigens. While some public TCRs were present in many individuals, most TCR sequences turned up only very rarely across donors.

CDR1 and CDR2 (SGHDT, YYEEEE) derive from the germline V gene. The cysteine opens and the phenylalanine closes a CDR3 of 15 amino acids. The read is trimmed to its CDR3 DNA, 45 bases read in frame from base 1. Compared with germline, V lacks 3 bases and J lacks 8 bases; bases without a gene match: 9. Separate from the roughly 700-subject first cohort, the validation cohort of about 110 subjects was the group to which the donors belonged. A note on this clone: The antigen it recognizes is unknown. The record has no base qualities; no much larger clone is one base away.

The library was produced with the immunoSEQ multiplex PCR assay. The original methods were these. A statistical classification framework was developed to diagnose cytomegalovirus status using the catalog of TCR beta chain sequences. Held by TCRdb, this immuneACCESS table contains in-frame sequences only and omits some clones. Under half of the omission traces to an unresolved V gene where checked; the cause of the rest is unknown. Clone size and V and J calls were adopted from that table, with D and trimming inferred from the DNA. Present in this sample are under 200,000 clones, approximately 86% of which were seen just once. The ten largest clones capture about 2.2% of the sample.

In this chain, TRBV5-6 is recombined with TRBJ2-4, with 9 central nucleotides matching TRBD2. Input material: PBMCs. This clonotype was obtained from a woman aged 18-35 years in good health and CMV-seronegative. This receptor has the CDR3 CASSSGTSPLYIQYF. The nucleotides are TGTGCCAGCAGCTCCGGGACTAGCCCGCTGTACATTCAGTACTTC.